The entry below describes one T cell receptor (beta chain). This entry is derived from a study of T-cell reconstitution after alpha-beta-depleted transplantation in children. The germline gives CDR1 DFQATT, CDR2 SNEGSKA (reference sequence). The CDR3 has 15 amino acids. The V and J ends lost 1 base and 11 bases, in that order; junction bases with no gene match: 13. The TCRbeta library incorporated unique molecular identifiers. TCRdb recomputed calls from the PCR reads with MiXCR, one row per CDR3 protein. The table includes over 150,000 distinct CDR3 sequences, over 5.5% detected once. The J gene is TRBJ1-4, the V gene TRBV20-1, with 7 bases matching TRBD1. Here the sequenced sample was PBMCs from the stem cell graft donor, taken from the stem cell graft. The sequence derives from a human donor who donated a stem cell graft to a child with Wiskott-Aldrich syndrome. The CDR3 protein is CSARVDWQGDEKLFF. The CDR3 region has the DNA TGCAGTGCTAGAGTCGATTGGCAGGGGGACGAGAAACTGTTTTTT.